This T cell receptor (beta chain) was found in a study of cytomegalovirus exposure and HLA in healthy donors. Broader study findings: Testing in vitro showed a few CMV-associated chains specific for CMV antigens. When analyzed later, the rates of TCR association showed variation by HLA locus, with DRB1 the most and HLA-C the fewest. Another analysis was done later, and it associated 16,951 TCR beta sequences with HLA alleles at 0.05 false discovery rate.

60 Vbeta and 13 Jbeta primers were used in PCR. TCRdb keeps only in-frame clones here, not all; method: immunoSEQ multiplex PCR. The repertoire holds around 260,000 clones, with 80% as singletons. Sampled while nominally healthy, donors likely had unrecorded immune exposures. As to this clone: Its antigen is still unknown.

This TCR was recovered from a girl aged 2 to 10 in good health and CMV-seronegative. Sequencing was performed on PBMCs.

The CDR3 DNA reads as TGTGCCAGCAGCTCCCAGCGGGGCTACACCTTC. Protein: CASSSQRGYTF. The chain couples TRBV7-9 to TRBJ1-2; no firm D call. The CDR3 is made up of 11 amino acids. Looked up from germline, CDR1 is SEHNR and CDR2 is FQNEAQ (reference sequence). V lost 4 bases, J lost 8 bases, and 8 bases lay in between.